The TCR beta chain under discussion was sequenced for a study of blood T cell repertoires in COVID-19. Study context: Collection of acute and convalescent COVID-19 samples took place in the United States, Italy and Spain.

This table comes from immunoSEQ multiplex PCR, and its TCRdb copy is limited to in-frame clones, with some not included. Counted here are about 170,000 clones, around nine tenths occurring once; the ten biggest clones make up 3.7%. The junction had 16 bases not matched to a gene; V was cut back by 5 bases and J by 7 bases. CDR1 is SGHAT and CDR2 is FQNNGV in the germline V gene. This CDR3 comprises 16 residues. The TCR was taken from a man younger than 35 with active or convalescent COVID-19. What was sequenced was peripheral blood. The rearrangement joins TRBV11-2 to TRBJ1-2, with TRBD1 identical over 7 bases. The CDR3 sequence is CASSPQTGLLVGGYTF. CDR3 nucleotide sequence: TGTGCCAGCAGCCCACAGACAGGGTTATTAGTAGGTGGCTACACCTTC.